A single sample is the source of the 21 T cell receptor beta chains below, sequenced in a study of cytomegalovirus exposure and HLA in healthy donors. Vbeta (60) and Jbeta (13) primers were used in the PCR. Profiled with immunoSEQ multiplex PCR; TCRdb holds only in-frame clones, not every one. The sample lists 110,000 or so clones, 65% to 90% occurring once. The specimen was PBMCs. These receptor sequences come from a woman aged 40 to 49 in good health and CMV-seronegative.

The chain carries TRBV30 and TRBJ2-1, with 8 bases matching TRBD1. CDR3 length equals 14 residues. Trimming took 1 base from V and 7 from J; bases not matched to a gene: 6. Per germline, CDR1 GTSNPN and CDR2 SVGIG (reference sequence). The CDR3 DNA sequence: TGTGCCTGGAGTGCAGGGGGCGGGAATAATGAGCAGTTCTTC. Translated, it gives CAWSAGGGNNEQFF.

This clone has more than one count but fewer than ten. The V call is TRBV10-3, the J call TRBJ2-3, with TRBD1 identical over 7 bases. Germline V CDR1 and CDR2: ENHRY, SYGVKD. CDR3 length equals 14 residues. V lost 2 bases and J lost 2; bases outside the gene matches: 1. In DNA form, the CDR3 reads TGTGCCATCAGTGAGGGGACAGTCACAGATACGCAGTATTTT. This gives the protein CAISEGTVTDTQYF.

This chain uses TRBV5-6 with TRBJ1-2; D is undetermined. CDR3 length: 13 amino acids. Trimming pared 0 bases from V and 8 bases from J, leaving 11 bases between. The germline CDR1 and CDR2 sequences are SGHDT and YYEEEE. This chain's CDR3 is CASSLGVRGGYTF. The DNA for the CDR3 is TGTGCCAGCAGCTTGGGGGTCCGCGGAGGCTACACCTTC. Using reference TRBV5-6 and TRBJ1-2 for the parts outside the CDR3, the full variable domain is DAGVTQSPTHLIKTRGQQVTLRCSPKSGHDTVSWYQQALGQGPQFIFQYYEEEERQRGNFPDRFSGHQFPNYSSELNVNALLLGDSALYLCASSLGVRGGYTFGSGTRLTVV.

The chain employs TRBV6-5 and TRBJ1-1; tentative D call: TRBD1 (6 bases). Looked up from germline, CDR1 is MNHEY and CDR2 is SVGAGI. The germline V and J ends were trimmed by 2 bases and 7 bases, with 11 bases remaining between them. This CDR3 has 13 residues. DNA of the CDR3: TGTGCCAGCAGTTACACACAGGGTCATGAAGCTTTCTTT. Translated: CASSYTQGHEAFF.

The chain links TRBV4-1 to TRBJ2-3; TRBD1 matches 10 bases. The V and J ends lost 3 bases and 4 bases, in that order; junction bases with no gene match: 1. Germline CDR1 and CDR2: MGHRA and YSYEKL. The CDR3 is made up of 14 amino acids. CDR3 amino acids: CASSHGQGADTQYF. CDR3 nucleotides: TGCGCCAGCAGCCACGGACAGGGGGCAGATACGCAGTATTTT.

The rearrangement joins TRBV7-3 to TRBJ1-2; 9 nucleotides match TRBD1. The germline V gene encodes CDR1 SGHTA and CDR2 FQGTGA. The V gene end was trimmed by 5 bases and the J gene end by 8 bases; junction bases not matched to a gene: 12. This CDR3 is 15 amino acids long. The CDR3 protein is CASSPRVTGGLGYTF. The DNA for the CDR3 is TGTGCCAGCAGCCCCCGGGTGACAGGGGGTCTGGGCTACACCTTC.

This clone showed up just once. The CDR3 sequence: CASSERAGGPDTQYF. The CDR3 DNA reads TGTGCCAGCAGTGAGCGAGCGGGGGGGCCAGATACGCAGTATTTT. This sequence joins TRBV6-1 and TRBJ2-3; 10 bases agree with TRBD2. Germline CDR1 is MNHNS and CDR2 is SASEGT. With V trimmed by 3 bases and J by 4 bases, 4 bases remained unmatched. The CDR3 spans 15 residues.

The V call is TRBV6-1, the J call TRBJ1-1; D is perhaps TRBD1 (6 bases). Germline V gene data show CDR1 as MNHNS and CDR2 as SASEGT. V lost 8 bases, J lost 3 bases, and 13 bases lay in between. The CDR3 sequence is 13 residues long. The CDR3 coding sequence is TGTGCCAGCTCGGTCAGGACAGACACTGAAGCTTTCTTT. Its protein is CASSVRTDTEAFF.

This clone turned up a few times. The same CDR3 also results from other DNA sequences found in this sample. This chain links TRBV7-3 with TRBJ1-2, with 10 positions matching TRBD1. Germline V gene sequence: CDR1 SGHTA, CDR2 FQGTGA. Unmatched junction bases numbered 4, after V lost 6 bases and J lost 3 bases. The CDR3 length is 14 residues. In DNA form, the CDR3 reads TGTGCCAGCAGTCCCGGGACAGGGGACTATGGCTACACCTTC. Translated, it gives CASSPGTGDYGYTF.

V usage is TRBV14 and J usage is TRBJ1-1, with a possible D match to TRBD1 (6 bases). The CDR3 totals 13 residues. V shed 10 bases and J shed 4 bases, with 16 bases lying between them. Per the germline V gene, CDR1 is SGHDN and CDR2 is FVKESK. The chain's CDR3 is CATKGVWSTEAFF. DNA of the CDR3: TGTGCCACCAAGGGGGTTTGGAGCACTGAAGCTTTCTTT.

The J gene is TRBJ2-5, the V gene TRBV6-1; possibly TRBD1 for D (7 bases). This CDR3 has 17 residues. Germline lookup yields CDR1 MNHNS and CDR2 SASEGT. Deletions cut 2 bases from V and 2 bases from J, with 18 bases between. CDR3 sequence reads: CASSETRGQAGQETQYF. The CDR3 bases are TGTGCCAGCAGTGAAACTAGAGGACAGGCGGGGCAAGAGACCCAGTACTTC.

The chain is built from TRBV15 and TRBJ1-4; no clear D. The V gene's germline CDR1 is LNHNV and CDR2 YYDKDF (reference sequence). This CDR3 has 15 residues. V lost 1 base to trimming and J lost 4 bases, with 10 bases between them. The CDR3 nucleotides are TGTGCCACCAGCAGAGTGAAGGACTATAATGAAAAACTGTTTTTT. It encodes CATSRVKDYNEKLFF.

This chain uses TRBV19 with TRBJ2-1; 8 bases line up with TRBD2. V trimming: 7 bases; J trimming: 7 bases; junction bases outside the gene matches: 15. Germline loops: CDR1 LNHDA, CDR2 SQIVND (reference sequence). This CDR3 is 16 amino acids long. The CDR3 DNA reads as TGTGCCAGTACCAAATCCGGGACTAGAAGGGATAATGAGCAGTTCTTC. As protein: CASTKSGTRRDNEQFF.

This clone turned up a few times. The chain recombines TRBV5-6 with TRBJ2-2; 8 bases fit TRBD1. There are 16 residues in the CDR3. Unmatched junction bases numbered 6, after V lost 5 bases and J lost 0 bases. Germline V CDR1 and CDR2: SGHDT, YYEEEE. CDR3 region: CASSYPTGANTGELFF. The CDR3 DNA reads TGTGCCAGCAGTTATCCGACAGGGGCGAACACCGGGGAGCTGTTTTTT.

The chain recombines TRBV5-4 with TRBJ2-1, with 7 bases identical to TRBD1. This CDR3 contains 13 residues. Unmatched junction bases numbered 11, after V lost 4 bases and J lost 13 bases. Germline CDR1 SGHNT, CDR2 YYREEE (reference sequence). CDR3 in DNA: TGTGCCAGCAGCATTACAGGGGAAGGTGAACAGTTCTTC. Its translation: CASSITGEGEQFF.

In its sample, this clone was seen a few times. CDR3 nucleotide sequence: TGCGCCAGCAGCGACAGGGTAGGGGCCGGGGAGCTGTTTTTT. It codes for CASSDRVGAGELFF. J is TRBJ2-2 and V is TRBV5-1; 7 positions match TRBD1. Germline V CDR1 and CDR2: SGHRS, YFSETQ. CDR3 size: 14 residues. The ends lost 4 bases at V and 6 bases at J; junction bases unmatched: 6. Full variable domain (outside the CDR3, taken from reference TRBV5-1 and TRBJ2-2): KAGVTQTPRYLIKTRGQQVTLSCSPISGHRSVSWYQQTPGQGLQFLFEYFSETQRNKGNFPGRFSGRQFSNSRSEMNVSTLELGDSALYLCASSDRVGAGELFFGEGSRLTVL.

This chain uses TRBV5-4 with TRBJ1-2; D not certain. V was trimmed by 1 base and J by 0 bases, leaving 7 bases between them. This CDR3 has 14 residues. Per the germline V gene, CDR1 is SGHNT and CDR2 is YYREEE (reference sequence). The DNA for the CDR3 is TGTGCCAGCAGCTTGCGACATACTAACTATGGCTACACCTTC. Translated, it gives CASSLRHTNYGYTF.

The chain uses TRBV14 and TRBJ2-7; a weak D match, TRBD2 (6 bases). The CDR3 has 18 residues. Deletions cut 6 bases from V and 3 bases from J, with 27 bases between. CDR1 is SGHDN and CDR2 is FVKESK in the germline V gene. The CDR3 nucleotides read TGTGCCAGCAGTCGCAAGACCGCCAGTCCGACTAGATACTACGAGCAGTACTTC. Translating gives CASSRKTASPTRYYEQYF. The variable domain in full, with the rest retrieved from reference TRBV14 and TRBJ2-7, is EAGVTQFPSHSVIEKGQTVTLRCDPISGHDNLYWYRRVMGKEIKFLLHFVKESKQDESGMPNNRFLAERTGGTYSTLKVQPAELEDSGVYFCASSRKTASPTRYYEQYFGPGTRLTVT.

The J gene is TRBJ1-3, the V gene TRBV7-9; the match to TRBD1 covers 7 bases. CDR1 and CDR2 (germline): SEHNR, FQNEAQ (reference sequence). V was clipped by 4 bases and J by 0 bases; unmatched bases: 6. CDR3 length: 16 amino acids. CDR3 coding DNA: TGTGCCAGCAGCTCAGCCACAGGGGTCTCTGGAAACACCATATATTTT. Protein product: CASSSATGVSGNTIYF.

The V and J genes are TRBV5-4 and TRBJ2-1; 8 positions match TRBD1. J gave up 4 bases and V 2 bases, and 5 bases lay outside the gene matches. The CDR3 runs to 15 residues. Germline V CDR1 and CDR2: SGHNT, YYREEE (reference sequence). The CDR3 here is CASSFKQGGYNEQFF. The DNA of the CDR3 is TGTGCCAGCAGCTTTAAACAGGGGGGTTACAATGAGCAGTTCTTC.

The rearrangement links TRBV11-2 to TRBJ1-2; possible D gene TRBD1, 5 bases. V was shortened by 1 base and J by 8 bases, with 17 bases between the two germline ends. The CDR3 length is 15 residues. Looked up from germline, CDR1 is SGHAT and CDR2 is FQNNGV. CDR3 sequence (DNA): TGTGCCAGCAGCTTAGGGCGGCAGGGTCATCGGGGCTACACCTTC. It translates to CASSLGRQGHRGYTF.